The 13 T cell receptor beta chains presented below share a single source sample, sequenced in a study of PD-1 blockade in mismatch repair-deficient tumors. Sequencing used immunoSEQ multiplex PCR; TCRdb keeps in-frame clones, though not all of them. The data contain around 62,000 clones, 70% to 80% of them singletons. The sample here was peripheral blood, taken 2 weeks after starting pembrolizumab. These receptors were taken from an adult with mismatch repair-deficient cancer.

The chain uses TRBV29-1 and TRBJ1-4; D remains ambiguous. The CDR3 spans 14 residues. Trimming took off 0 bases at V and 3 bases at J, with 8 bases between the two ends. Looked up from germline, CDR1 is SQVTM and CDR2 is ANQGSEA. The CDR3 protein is CSVEEGRSNEKLFF. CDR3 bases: TGCAGCGTTGAAGAAGGCCGGTCTAATGAAAAACTGTTTTTT.

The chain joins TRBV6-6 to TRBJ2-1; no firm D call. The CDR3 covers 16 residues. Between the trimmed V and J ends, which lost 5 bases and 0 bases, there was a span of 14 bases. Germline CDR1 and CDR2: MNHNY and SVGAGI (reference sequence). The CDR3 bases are TGTGCCAGCAGTCCCCCGGGTCAGAGCTCCTACAATGAGCAGTTCTTC. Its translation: CASSPPGQSSYNEQFF.

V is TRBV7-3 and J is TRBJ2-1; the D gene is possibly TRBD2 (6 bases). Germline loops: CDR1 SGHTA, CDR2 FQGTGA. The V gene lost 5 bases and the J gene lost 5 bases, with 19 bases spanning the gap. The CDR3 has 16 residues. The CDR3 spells CASSPREPSDDNEQFF. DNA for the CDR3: TGTGCCAGCAGCCCCCGCGAGCCTAGCGACGACAATGAGCAGTTCTTC.

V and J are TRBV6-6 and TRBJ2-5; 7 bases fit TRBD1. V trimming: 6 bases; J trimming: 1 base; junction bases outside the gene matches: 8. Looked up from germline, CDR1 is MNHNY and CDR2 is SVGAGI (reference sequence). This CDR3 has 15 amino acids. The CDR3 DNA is TGTGCCAGCAGACCCGGATACAGGGGCCAAGAGACCCAGTACTTC. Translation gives CASRPGYRGQETQYF.

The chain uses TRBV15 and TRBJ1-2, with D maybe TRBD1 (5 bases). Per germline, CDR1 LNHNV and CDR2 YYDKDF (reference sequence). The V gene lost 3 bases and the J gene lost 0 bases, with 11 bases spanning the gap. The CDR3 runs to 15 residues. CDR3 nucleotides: TGTGCCACCAGCAGGCCGTCGACAGCTAACTATGGCTACACCTTC. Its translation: CATSRPSTANYGYTF.

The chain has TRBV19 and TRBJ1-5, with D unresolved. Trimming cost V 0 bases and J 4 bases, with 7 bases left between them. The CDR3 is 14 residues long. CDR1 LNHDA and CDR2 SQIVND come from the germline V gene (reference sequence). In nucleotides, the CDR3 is TGTGCCAGTAGTATAGAATCCGTAAATCAGCCCCAGCATTTT. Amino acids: CASSIESVNQPQHF.

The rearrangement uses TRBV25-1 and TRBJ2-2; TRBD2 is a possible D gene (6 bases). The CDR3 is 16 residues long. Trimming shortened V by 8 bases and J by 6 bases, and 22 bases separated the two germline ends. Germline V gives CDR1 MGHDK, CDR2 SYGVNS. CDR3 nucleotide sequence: TGTGCCAGCCAGGCGCAACGGGAGTCTTTCCCCGGGGAGCTGTTTTTT. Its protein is CASQAQRESFPGELFF.

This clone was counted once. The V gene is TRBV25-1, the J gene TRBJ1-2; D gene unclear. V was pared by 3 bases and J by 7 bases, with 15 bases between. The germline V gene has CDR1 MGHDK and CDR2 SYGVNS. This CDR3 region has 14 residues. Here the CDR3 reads CASSDSLTGLGYTF. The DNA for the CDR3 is TGTGCCAGCAGTGACTCCCTCACTGGGCTTGGCTACACCTTC.

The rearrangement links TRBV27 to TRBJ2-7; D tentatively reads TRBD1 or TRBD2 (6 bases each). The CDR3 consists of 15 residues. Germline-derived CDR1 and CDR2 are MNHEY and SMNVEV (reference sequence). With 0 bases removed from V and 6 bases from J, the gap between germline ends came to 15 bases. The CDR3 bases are TGTGCCAGCAGTTTATCTTGGGGGGCTCGGACCGAGCAGTACTTC. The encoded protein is CASSLSWGARTEQYF.

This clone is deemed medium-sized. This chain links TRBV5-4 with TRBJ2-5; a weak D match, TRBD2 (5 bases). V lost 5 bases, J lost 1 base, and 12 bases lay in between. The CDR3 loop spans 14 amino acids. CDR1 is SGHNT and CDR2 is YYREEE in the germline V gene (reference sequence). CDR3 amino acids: CASRPASSQETQYF. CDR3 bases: TGTGCCAGCAGGCCTGCTAGCAGCCAAGAGACCCAGTACTTC. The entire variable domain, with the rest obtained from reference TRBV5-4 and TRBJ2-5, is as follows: ETGVTQSPTHLIKTRGQQVTLRCSSQSGHNTVSWYQQALGQGPQFIFQYYREEENGRGNFPPRFSGLQFPNYSSELNVNALELDDSALYLCASRPASSQETQYFGPGTRLLVL.

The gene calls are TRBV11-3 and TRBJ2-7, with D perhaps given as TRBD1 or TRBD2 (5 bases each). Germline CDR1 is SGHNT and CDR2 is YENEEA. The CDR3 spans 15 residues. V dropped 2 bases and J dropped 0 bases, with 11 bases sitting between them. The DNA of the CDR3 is TGTGCCAGCAGCTTAAATTGGGGACCCTCCTACGAGCAGTACTTC. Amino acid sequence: CASSLNWGPSYEQYF.

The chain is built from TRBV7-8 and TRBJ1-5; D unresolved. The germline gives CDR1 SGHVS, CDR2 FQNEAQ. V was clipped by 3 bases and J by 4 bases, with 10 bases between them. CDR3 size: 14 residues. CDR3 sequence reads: CASSFRRVNQPQHF. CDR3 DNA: TGTGCCAGCAGCTTCAGGCGAGTAAATCAGCCCCAGCATTTT.

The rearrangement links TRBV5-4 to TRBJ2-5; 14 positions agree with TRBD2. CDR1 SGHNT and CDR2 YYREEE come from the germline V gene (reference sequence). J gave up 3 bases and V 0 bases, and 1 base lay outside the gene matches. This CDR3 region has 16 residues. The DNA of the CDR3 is TGTGCCAGCAGCTTGGCGGGACTAGCGGGAGAAGAGACCCAGTACTTC. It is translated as CASSLAGLAGEETQYF.